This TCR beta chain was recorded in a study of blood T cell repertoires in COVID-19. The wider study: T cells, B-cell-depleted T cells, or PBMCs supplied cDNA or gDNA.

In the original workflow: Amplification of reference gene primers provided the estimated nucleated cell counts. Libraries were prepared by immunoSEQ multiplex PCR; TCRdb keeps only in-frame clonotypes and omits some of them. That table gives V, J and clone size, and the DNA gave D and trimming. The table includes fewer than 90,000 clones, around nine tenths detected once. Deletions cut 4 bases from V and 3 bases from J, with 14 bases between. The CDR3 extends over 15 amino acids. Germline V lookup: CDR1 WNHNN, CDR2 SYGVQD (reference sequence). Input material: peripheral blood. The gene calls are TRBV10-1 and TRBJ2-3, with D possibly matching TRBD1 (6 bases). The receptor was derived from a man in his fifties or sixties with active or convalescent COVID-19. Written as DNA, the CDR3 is TGCGCCAGCAGTGGATGGGGGCGAAAAACAGATACGCAGTATTTT. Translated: CASSGWGRKTDTQYF.